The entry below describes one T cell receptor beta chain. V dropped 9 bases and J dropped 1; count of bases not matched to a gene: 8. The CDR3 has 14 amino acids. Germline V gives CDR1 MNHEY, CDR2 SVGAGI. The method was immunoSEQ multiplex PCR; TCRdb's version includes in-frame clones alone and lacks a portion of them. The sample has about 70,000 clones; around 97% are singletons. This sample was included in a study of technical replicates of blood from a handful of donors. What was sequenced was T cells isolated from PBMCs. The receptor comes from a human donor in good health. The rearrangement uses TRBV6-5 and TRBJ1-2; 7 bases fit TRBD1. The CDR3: CASLGTEDNYGYTF. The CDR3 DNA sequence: TGTGCCAGTCTGGGGACAGAGGATAACTATGGCTACACCTTC.